The 24 T cell receptor beta chains below come from one sample, sequenced in a study of T cell changes during pregnancy in multiple sclerosis. Generated by immunoSEQ multiplex PCR, the TCRdb table keeps only in-frame clones and is missing some. The table shows 85,000 to 100,000 clones, with approximately 92% occurring only once. The specimen comprised peripheral blood, sampled in the first trimester of pregnancy. Receptors were obtained from a female donor with multiple sclerosis, enrolled in a pregnancy study.

V gene TRBV27 combines with J gene TRBJ2-7; the D gene is possibly TRBD2 (5 bases). The CDR3 has 15 amino acids. Trimming removed 5 bases at V and 2 bases at J, with 16 bases between. Germline CDR1 and CDR2: MNHEY and SMNVEV (reference sequence). CDR3 nucleotide sequence: TGTGCCAGCAGTCTAGCCGGAATCGGTGCCTACGAGCAGTACTTC. It codes for CASSLAGIGAYEQYF.

The CDR3 loop is CASRSRHRDTEAFF. For the CDR3, the DNA is TGTGCAAGTCGCTCCAGGCACAGGGACACTGAAGCTTTCTTT. This rearrangement joins TRBV12-2 to TRBJ1-1; whether TRBD1, the table's D call, matches the DNA was not checked. TRBV12-2 is deemed a pseudogene. The CDR3 contains 14 residues.

The chain links TRBV4-1 to TRBJ2-3; D ambiguous. CDR1 and CDR2 from the germline V gene are MGHRA and YSYEKL. Deletions cut 1 base from V and 6 bases from J, with 29 bases between. This CDR3 has 20 amino acids. In DNA form, the CDR3 reads TGCGCCAGCAGCCAAGCACCCCGATTGAGAAGACTTACGATGGAGGATACGCAGTATTTT. Translating gives CASSQAPRLRRLTMEDTQYF.

V and J are TRBV5-1 and TRBJ2-5, with no clear D. The V and J ends lost 4 bases and 1 base respectively, with 2 bases between them. The length of the CDR3 is 11 residues. Germline loops: CDR1 SGHRS, CDR2 YFSETQ. The CDR3 DNA sequence: TGCGCCAGCAGCCTCCAAGAGACCCAGTACTTC. Protein: CASSLQETQYF.

The rearrangement uses TRBV19 and TRBJ2-1, with D tentatively TRBD1 (6 bases). The V gene's germline CDR1 is LNHDA and CDR2 SQIVND (reference sequence). The CDR3 has 13 residues. V was trimmed by 3 bases and J by 10 bases, leaving 13 bases between them. CDR3 residues: CASSIDRPREQFF. The CDR3 DNA sequence: TGTGCCAGTAGTATCGACAGGCCCCGGGAGCAGTTCTTC.

The rearrangement uses TRBV7-8 and TRBJ2-5; D is possibly TRBD2 (6 bases). Germline V gives CDR1 SGHVS, CDR2 FQNEAQ. V lost 2 bases to trimming and J lost 6 bases, with 34 bases between them. The CDR3 sequence is 21 residues long. The CDR3: CASSLRGPLARGRDQEKTQYF. The CDR3 coding sequence is TGTGCCAGCAGCTTAAGGGGTCCCCTAGCGCGGGGCCGAGATCAGGAAAAGACCCAGTACTTC.

This clone was seen only a few times. The chain joins TRBV27 to TRBJ1-5; tentatively, D is TRBD1 (6 bases). CDR3 size: 15 residues. V lost 5 bases to trimming and J lost 2 bases, with 13 bases between them. The germline V gene encodes CDR1 MNHEY and CDR2 SMNVEV (reference sequence). The CDR3 nucleotides read TGTGCCAGCAGTCCCACAGGGAAAGGCAATCAGCCCCAGCATTTT. As protein: CASSPTGKGNQPQHF.

The chain carries TRBV5-4 and TRBJ2-2; no clear D. There are 12 residues in the CDR3. The V gene lost 2 bases and the J gene lost 6 bases, with 5 bases spanning the gap. The germline V gene has CDR1 SGHNT and CDR2 YYREEE (reference sequence). CDR3 coding DNA: TGTGCCAGCAGCTTCTCTTCCGGGGAGCTGTTTTTT. Translating it yields CASSFSSGELFF.

The chain links TRBV4-1 to TRBJ2-1; TRBD2 might be the D (6 bases). Germline CDR1 and CDR2: MGHRA and YSYEKL. The V end lost 3 bases, the J end lost 15 bases, and 21 bases lay between the germline ends. The CDR3 is 14 residues long. The CDR3 coding sequence is TGCGCCAGCAGCCAGGATCGACTAGTTCGCCGGCGGTTCTTC. Translated, it gives CASSQDRLVRRRFF.

J is TRBJ1-4 and V is TRBV30, with 8 bases matching TRBD1. This CDR3 has 15 amino acids. CDR1 is GTSNPN and CDR2 is SVGIG in the germline V gene (reference sequence). The V gene end was trimmed by 3 bases and the J gene end by 9 bases; junction bases not matched to a gene: 12. CDR3 protein: CAWRYRGRGQKKLFF. CDR3 DNA sequence: TGTGCCTGGAGATATAGGGGCAGGGGGCAGAAAAAACTGTTTTTT.

The chain uses TRBV4-2 and TRBJ2-1, with a tentative D call TRBD1 (5 bases). The CDR3 loop spans 15 amino acids. Deletions cut 0 bases from V and 1 base from J, with 7 bases between. Germline lookup yields CDR1 LGHNA and CDR2 YNFKEQ. The CDR3 loop reads CASSQESGSYNEQFF. The CDR3 bases are TGTGCCAGCAGCCAAGAGTCAGGGTCCTACAATGAGCAGTTCTTC.

The rearrangement links TRBV18 to TRBJ2-5, with TRBD1 identical over 10 bases. Looked up from germline, CDR1 is KGHSH and CDR2 is LQKENI. With 1 base clipped from V and 5 bases from J, the junction kept 1 base outside the gene matches. The CDR3 is 14 residues long. The CDR3, as DNA: TGTGCCAGCTCACCACGACAGGGGGCGGAGACCCAGTACTTC. Protein product: CASSPRQGAETQYF.

With regard to this clone: Other nucleotide sequences in the sample specify the same CDR3. V and J are TRBV19 and TRBJ1-3, with D perhaps matching TRBD1 (6 bases). The CDR3 loop spans 14 amino acids. Germline V lookup: CDR1 LNHDA, CDR2 SQIVND (reference sequence). The V and J ends lost 7 bases and 0 bases respectively, with 10 bases between them. The CDR3 DNA reads as TGTGCCAGTACCCGAGGGGGCTCTGGAAACACCATATATTTT. This gives the protein CASTRGGSGNTIYF.

The gene calls are TRBV6-5 and TRBJ2-7; 7 nucleotides agree with TRBD1. This CDR3 comprises 15 residues. Trimming cost V 2 bases and J 6 bases; bases outside gene matches: 10. Germline loops: CDR1 MNHEY, CDR2 SVGAGI. In DNA, the CDR3 is TGTGCCAGCAGTTACCACAAGGACAGGCCGAGCGAGCAGTACTTC. It specifies CASSYHKDRPSEQYF.

This clone appeared a single time. V usage is TRBV29-1 and J usage is TRBJ2-3, with 12 bases lining up with TRBD2. This CDR3 has 14 residues. J lost 4 bases, V lost 4 bases, and 3 bases had no gene match. Germline loops: CDR1 SQVTM, CDR2 ANQGSEA. CDR3 DNA sequence: TGCAGCGTTGCGACTAGCGGGAGATCAGATACGCAGTATTTT. Its translation: CSVATSGRSDTQYF.

This clone has just a few counts. The J gene is TRBJ2-7, the V gene TRBV7-3; 8 bases agree with TRBD1. CDR1 is SGHTA, CDR2 FQGTGA, per germline. Trimming at V came to 0 bases and at J to 4 bases, leaving 2 bases not matched to a gene. This CDR3 contains 14 residues. In DNA, the CDR3 is TGTGCCAGCAGCTTAACAGGACAGGGATACGAGCAGTACTTC. As protein: CASSLTGQGYEQYF.

The rearrangement joins TRBV19 to TRBJ2-1; D is ambiguous. V was shortened by 3 bases and J by 0 bases, with 24 bases between the two germline ends. Germline V gene data show CDR1 as LNHDA and CDR2 as SQIVND (reference sequence). This CDR3 has 20 amino acids. CDR3 bases: TGTGCCAGTAGTATCTTCGGAGTTCTCGGAGAATCTAGCTCCTACAATGAGCAGTTCTTC. Translated: CASSIFGVLGESSSYNEQFF. The complete variable domain, with remaining parts taken from reference TRBV19 and TRBJ2-1, reads DGGITQSPKYLFRKEGQNVTLSCEQNLNHDAMYWYRQDPGQGLRLIYYSQIVNDFQKGDIAEGYSVSREKKESFPLTVTSAQKNPTAFYLCASSIFGVLGESSSYNEQFFGPGTRLTVL.

The V call is TRBV4-2, the J call TRBJ1-4, with D tentatively TRBD1 (5 bases). Germline assignment: CDR1 LGHNA and CDR2 YNFKEQ. V lost 4 bases and J lost 8, with 17 bases in between. The CDR3 is made up of 15 amino acids. This CDR3 is CASSRRGEENEKLFF. The CDR3 region has the DNA TGTGCCAGCAGCCGGCGGGGGGAGGAAAACGAAAAACTGTTTTTT.

The chain couples TRBV4-1 to TRBJ1-1; no definite D call. The V gene's germline CDR1 is MGHRA and CDR2 YSYEKL. Trimming shortened V by 3 bases and J by 3 bases, and 8 bases separated the two germline ends. The CDR3 sequence is 13 residues long. The CDR3 DNA sequence: TGCGCCAGCAGCCAGGGAGCTTACACTGAAGCTTTCTTT. Amino acid sequence: CASSQGAYTEAFF.

The rearrangement joins TRBV27 to TRBJ2-1, with D perhaps matching TRBD2 (6 bases). Trimming removed 8 bases from V and 5 bases from J, with 10 bases in between. Germline V gene data show CDR1 as MNHEY and CDR2 as SMNVEV (reference sequence). The CDR3 is made up of 12 amino acids. The CDR3 region is CASRRADNEQFF. CDR3 nucleotides: TGTGCCAGCCGGAGGGCAGACAATGAGCAGTTCTTC.

This chain joins TRBV7-9 and TRBJ2-7; 9 nucleotides agree with TRBD1. Per germline, CDR1 SEHNR and CDR2 FQNEAQ (reference sequence). This CDR3 spans 11 amino acids. The trim removed 5 bases at V and 7 bases at J, leaving 0 bases unmatched. The CDR3 sequence is CASSDRGEQYF. The CDR3 DNA is TGTGCCAGCAGCGACAGGGGGGAGCAGTACTTC.

The chain has TRBV5-1 and TRBJ2-1, with 7 bases matching TRBD2. V dropped 0 bases and J dropped 0; count of bases not matched to a gene: 9. The CDR3 covers 18 residues. The germline V gene has CDR1 SGHRS and CDR2 YFSETQ. CDR3 residues: CASSLVILADVSYNEQFF. The CDR3 nucleotides are TGCGCCAGCAGCTTGGTAATTCTAGCGGACGTCTCCTACAATGAGCAGTTCTTC.

V usage is TRBV18 and J usage is TRBJ1-1; the D gene is possibly TRBD1 (5 bases). V lost 4 bases and J 1 base, leaving 19 bases between the germline ends. Germline V gene lookup returns CDR1 KGHSH and CDR2 LQKENI. This CDR3 spans 17 amino acids. This chain's CDR3 is CASSLTPRGGENTEAFF. In DNA, the CDR3 is TGTGCCAGCTCACTGACCCCCCGGGGAGGGGAGAACACTGAAGCTTTCTTT.

V usage is TRBV2 and J usage is TRBJ1-2, with D tentatively TRBD1 (6 bases). The CDR3 runs to 12 residues. Deletions cut 5 bases from V and 8 bases from J, with 12 bases between. Germline values: CDR1 SNHLY, CDR2 FYNNEI. CDR3 region: CASSRNRDGYTF. The CDR3 bases are TGTGCCAGCAGTCGGAACAGGGACGGCTACACCTTC. The whole variable domain, remainder taken from reference TRBV2 and TRBJ1-2, is EPEVTQTPSHQVTQMGQEVILRCVPISNHLYFYWYRQILGQKVEFLVSFYNNEISEKSEIFDDQFSVERPDGSNFTLKIRSTKLEDSAMYFCASSRNRDGYTFGSGTRLTVV.